These T cell receptor beta chains were read from a single sample in a study of CD8 T cells in Susac syndrome. TCRdb passed the immunoSEQ multiplex PCR reads through MiXCR, listing each CDR3 protein once. The sample has around 130,000 distinct CDR3 sequences; roughly 80% are singletons. Material for sequencing was CD8+ T cells from PBMCs. The source of these receptors is a human donor with multiple sclerosis. The CDR3 runs from the conserved cysteine through the conserved F or W. A D gene is named only where the DNA matches it firmly. Some rows mark clone size as missing; the rest say once, few, many or name a class of expanded clone.

TRBV24-1	NA	NA	TRBJ2-1	CATSDLKSGYNEQFF	TGTGCCACCAGTGATTTGAAGTCAGGTTACAATGAGCAGTTCTTC
TRBV6-5	once	NA	TRBJ2-7	CASSYSTGESSYEQYF	TGTGCCAGCAGTTACTCGACTGGCGAAAGCTCCTACGAGCAGTACTTC
TRBV6-2/TRBV6-3	NA	TRBD1	TRBJ2-1	CASTTDRDQQFF	TGTGCCAGCACTACTGACAGGGATCAGCAGTTCTTC
TRBV4-3	NA	NA	TRBJ2-1	CASSQDQSYNEQFF	TGCGCCAGCAGCCAAGATCAATCCTACAATGAGCAGTTCTTC
TRBV4-1	NA	NA	TRBJ1-5	CASSHQQGSNQPQHF	TGCGCCAGCAGCCACCAACAGGGAAGCAATCAGCCCCAGCATTTT
TRBV14	NA	NA	TRBJ2-1	CASSQVTGPLYNEQFF	TGTGCCAGCAGCCAAGTGACAGGACCCTTATACAATGAGCAGTTCTTC
TRBV19	once	TRBD1	TRBJ1-5	CASSIGTGRSNQPQHF	TGTGCCAGTAGTATAGGGACAGGTCGTAGCAATCAGCCCCAGCATTTT
TRBV27	NA	NA	TRBJ1-2	CASSNSGIYGYTF	TGTGCCAGCAGCAATTCAGGGATATATGGCTACACCTTC
TRBV6-2/TRBV6-3	NA	NA	TRBJ2-1	CASSPSPILVNGQFF	TGTGCCAGCAGTCCCTCTCCAATCCTCGTAAATGGGCAGTTCTTC
TRBV11-2	NA	NA	TRBJ2-7	CASSLGARPPYEQYF	TGTGCCAGCAGCTTAGGGGCCAGGCCCCCCTACGAGCAGTACTTC
TRBV29-1	NA	NA	TRBJ2-6	CSVEFWVSGANVLTF	TGCAGCGTTGAATTTTGGGTCTCTGGGGCCAACGTCCTGACTTTC
TRBV12-3/TRBV12-4	NA	NA	TRBJ1-5	CASSRGTGQNQPQHF	TGTGCCAGCAGCCGGGGGACGGGCCAAAATCAGCCCCAGCATTTT
TRBV4-3	NA	NA	TRBJ2-1	CASSQDAWAASYNEQFF	TGCGCCAGCAGCCAAGATGCGTGGGCGGCCTCCTACAATGAGCAGTTCTTC
TRBV6-5	NA	TRBD2	TRBJ2-3	CASSYGGVYTDTQYF	TGTGCCAGCAGTTACGGGGGGGTTTACACAGATACGCAGTATTTT
TRBV19	NA	NA	TRBJ1-1	CASKRGGGNTEAFF	TGTGCCAGTAAGCGAGGTGGGGGGAACACTGAAGCTTTCTTT
TRBV9	NA	NA	TRBJ1-1	CASSMGDRLYEAFF	TGTGCCAGCAGTATGGGGGACCGACTATATGAAGCTTTCTTT
TRBV5-4	NA	NA	TRBJ1-2	CASSGVLDPSRYGYTF	TGTGCCAGCAGCGGGGTTTTAGATCCCTCCCGCTATGGCTACACCTTC
TRBV6-5	NA	NA	TRBJ2-2	CASSQTSNTGELFF	TGTGCCAGCTCTCAGACTTCGAACACCGGGGAGCTGTTTTTT
TRBV28	NA	NA	TRBJ1-2	CASSFGNSNYGYTF	TGTGCCAGCAGTTTCGGGAATTCTAACTATGGCTACACCTTC
TRBV11-2	NA	NA	TRBJ2-5	CASSFTGLETQYF	TGTGCCAGCAGCTTCACAGGGTTAGAGACCCAGTACTTC
TRBV5-1	NA	NA	TRBJ1-6	CASSLDYGDPHF	TGCGCCAGCAGCTTGGATTATGGGGATCCCCACTTT
TRBV10-3	NA	NA	TRBJ1-5	CAISEEHRNQPQHF	TGTGCCATCAGTGAGGAACACCGCAATCAGCCCCAGCATTTT
TRBV20-1	NA	NA	TRBJ2-7	CSASEQGHEQYF	TGCAGTGCTAGTGAACAGGGCCACGAGCAGTACTTC
TRBV11-2	few	TRBD2	TRBJ2-2	CASSPLPGLANTGELFF	TGTGCCAGCAGCCCGCTGCCGGGACTAGCGAACACCGGGGAGCTGTTTTTT